This TCR beta chain was captured in a study of graft-versus-host responses after intestinal transplantation (dated by TCRdb to the early 2020s). Background for the entire study: The transplants that recipients received were multivisceral, liver-intestinal, or isolated intestinal. To identify alloreactive clones, pre-transplant mixed lymphocyte reaction products were sequenced and compared with unstimulated pre-transplant donor and recipient T cells. Donor T cell macrochimerism was defined as a peak of at least 4% donor T cells among recipient peripheral blood mononuclear cells. Every recipient was given anti-thymocyte globulin induction, then maintenance tacrolimus and steroids for 2 to 3 years. After intestinal transplantation, graft-versus-host and host-versus-graft alloreactive T cell clones were followed in the graft, circulation and bone marrow using bulk TCR-beta CDR3 sequencing. The cohort enrolled about two dozen intestinal transplant recipients, one of whom was a retransplant, and 3 patients without pretransplant specimens were excluded. Samples from a few later patients were sequenced in-house on an Illumina MiSeq with MiXCR processing rather than by the commercial service. Paper-wide results and their limitations: Peak levels of circulating GvH clones were associated with declines in HvG clones early after transplant. GvH clones were found in recipient bone marrow, and some of the GvH clones appeared earlier in ileal mucosa or blood, which is consistent with an intestinal mucosal origin. The relatively low number and heterogeneity of intestinal transplant patients limited the conclusions. In the allografts of patients with donor T cell macrochimerism, GvH to HvG T cell clonal ratios were high.

In the first month after transplant, blood samples were collected up to 4 times, and after that at least monthly when available. Library preparation was by the immunoSEQ multiplex PCR assay. For most patients, genomic DNA was subjected to high-throughput TCR-beta CDR3 sequencing by Adaptive Biotechnologies. Per the original workflow: Adaptive's ImmunoSEQ software was the source of the TCR sequencing data for roughly 19 patients, while a few other patients were processed with MiXCR and VDJtools. CDR3 nucleotide sequences shared by donor and recipient were removed because the origin of these sequences could not be assigned. To count as alloreactive, a clone needed at least 2-fold expansion over unstimulated cells and a minimum CFSE-low frequency of 0.002% (template counts) or 0.001% (read counts). Clones were considered mappable if detected in sequenced pre-transplant spleen, lymph node, or MLR CFSE-low populations of the donor or recipient. Cumulative frequency of alloreactive clones was calculated as a percentage of all sequences weighted by copy number. Drawn from immuneACCESS, this table holds only the in-frame rearrangements with V and J called that TCRdb kept. Clones are partly lost; checked studies trace under half to an unresolved V gene and leave the rest unexplained. D and trimming come from the DNA, and the V and J calls and clone size come from that table. This sample gives about 23,000 clones in total; 85% to 95% of them show up just once. The ten biggest clones cover roughly 2% of the sample.

A word on this clone: Its recognized antigen is unknown. There are no base qualities to consult, and no much larger clone falls within one base.

V loses 1 base, J loses 5 bases, and the germline ends lie 18 bases apart. From the cysteine through the phenylalanine, the CDR3 covers 16 amino acids. Only the CDR3 DNA stays, 48 bases, in frame from base 1. For CDR1 and CDR2, the germline V gene (reference sequence) lists PRHDT and FYEKMQ. This TCR was sampled from a human patient who received an intestinal transplant, so some T cells may come from the graft donor. This specimen was PBMCs, taken about 41 days after intestinal transplant. Rearrangement joined TRBV13 to TRBJ2-7, with TRBD2 tentatively as D gene (6 bases match). Here is the DNA: TGTGCCAGCAGCTTAGCCGGCGGGGCCGCGAGGCACGAGCAGTACTTC. It encodes CASSLAGGAARHEQYF.